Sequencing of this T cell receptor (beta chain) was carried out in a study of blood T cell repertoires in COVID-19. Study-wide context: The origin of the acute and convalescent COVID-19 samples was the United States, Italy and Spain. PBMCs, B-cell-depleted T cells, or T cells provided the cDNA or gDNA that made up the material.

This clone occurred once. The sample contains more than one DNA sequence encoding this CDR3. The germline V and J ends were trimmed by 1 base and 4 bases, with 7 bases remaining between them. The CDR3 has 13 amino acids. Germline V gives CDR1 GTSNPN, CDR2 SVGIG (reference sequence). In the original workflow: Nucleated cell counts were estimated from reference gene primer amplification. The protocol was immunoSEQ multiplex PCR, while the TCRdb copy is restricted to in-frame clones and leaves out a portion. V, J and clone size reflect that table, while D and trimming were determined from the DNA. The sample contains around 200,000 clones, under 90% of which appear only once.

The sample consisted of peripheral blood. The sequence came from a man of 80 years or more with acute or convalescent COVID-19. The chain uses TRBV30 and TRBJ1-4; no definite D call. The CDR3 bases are TGTGCCTGGAGTGGTCAGATTAATGAAAAACTGTTTTTT. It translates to CAWSGQINEKLFF.